These T cell receptor beta chains were read from a single sample in a study of blood T cell repertoires in COVID-19. The repertoire was sequenced with immunoSEQ multiplex PCR; TCRdb's copy has only in-frame clones and lacks some. The sample has approximately 52,000 clones, 89% seen once; the top ten hold around 5.1%. Material: peripheral blood. The receptors were sampled from a man in his 60s with active COVID-19. The CDR3 runs from the conserved cysteine through the conserved F or W. A D gene is named only where the DNA matches it firmly.

j_gene | v_gene | d_gene | CDR3aa
TRBJ1-4 | TRBV19 | TRBD1 | CASSIGGTGDEKLFF
TRBJ2-5 | TRBV5-1 | TRBD1 | CASSLVQGAGETQYF
TRBJ2-1 | TRBV7-8 | TRBD2 | CASSSISGRVNEQFF
TRBJ1-1 | TRBV12-5 | NA | CASGLVTSGNTEAFF
TRBJ1-2 | TRBV5-6 | NA | CASSLAGNYGYTF
TRBJ2-7 | TRBV18 | TRBD1 | CASSPQGQSYEQYF
TRBJ2-7 | TRBV9 | NA | CASSVGVGGYEQYF
TRBJ2-1 | TRBV5-8 | NA | CASSLGSANYNEQFF
TRBJ2-7 | TRBV7-9 | TRBD1 | CASSFGQGGEQYF
TRBJ1-4 | TRBV7-9 | NA | CASSLALANEKLFF
TRBJ2-3 | TRBV27 | TRBD1 | CASSPLDRVTDTQYF
TRBJ1-3 | TRBV19 | TRBD1 | CASSTTGDRGWELGNTIYF
TRBJ2-3 | TRBV19 | TRBD2 | CASSIGLAGGTDTQYF
TRBJ2-7 | TRBV3-1/TRBV3-2 | NA | CASSQARFYEQYF
TRBJ2-5 | TRBV18 | NA | CASSPQREWGETQYF
TRBJ1-6 | TRBV7-2 | TRBD1 | CASSPRTGSSYNSPLHF
TRBJ1-4 | TRBV4-3 | NA | CASSQGAGRIGEKLFF
TRBJ2-3 | TRBV18 | NA | CASSLLGGTDTQYF
TRBJ1-1 | TRBV24-1 | NA | CATSDSQGNTEAFF
TRBJ1-1 | TRBV21-1 | NA | CASSIPGTEAFF
TRBJ1-2 | TRBV5-4 | TRBD1 | CAGTGANYGYTF
TRBJ1-5 | TRBV9 | TRBD1 | CASSTGQGGYSNQPQHF
TRBJ1-1 | TRBV4-1 | NA | CASSQTGPKAFF
TRBJ2-5 | TRBV4-3 | TRBD2 | CASIMFSWVGREETQYF
TRBJ2-7 | TRBV7-8 | NA | CASSPASWERSYEQYF
TRBJ2-5 | TRBV12-3/TRBV12-4 | TRBD1 | CASSFTGVETQYF
TRBJ2-4 | TRBV10-3 | TRBD1 | CAISDPGTGGKNIQYF
TRBJ2-1 | TRBV30 | NA | CAWSAAGSPTREQFF